This TCR beta chain was obtained from a study of blood T cells in healthy people across ages. The sample holds a few counts of this clonotype. The germline V gene has CDR1 KGHSH and CDR2 LQKENI. The CDR3 totals 16 residues. V lost 5 bases and J 0 bases, leaving 13 bases between the germline ends. Combining a sample-barcoded 5' primer with a J-beta primer mix, a second PCR ran for 7 to 11 cycles. TCRdb fed the 5' RACE reads into MiXCR, producing one record per CDR3 protein. The profile shows hundreds of thousands of distinct CDR3 sequences, roughly 25% of them singletons. This sample also belongs to another study, concerning T cells of mothers and their children.

The sample consisted of blood. This TCR was sampled from a boy younger than 18 in good health. The chain couples TRBV18 to TRBJ2-2; possible D gene TRBD1, 5 bases. The CDR3 DNA sequence: TGTGCCAGCTCATTATTAGGACACGCGAACACCGGGGAGCTGTTTTTT. Translated, it gives CASSLLGHANTGELFF.